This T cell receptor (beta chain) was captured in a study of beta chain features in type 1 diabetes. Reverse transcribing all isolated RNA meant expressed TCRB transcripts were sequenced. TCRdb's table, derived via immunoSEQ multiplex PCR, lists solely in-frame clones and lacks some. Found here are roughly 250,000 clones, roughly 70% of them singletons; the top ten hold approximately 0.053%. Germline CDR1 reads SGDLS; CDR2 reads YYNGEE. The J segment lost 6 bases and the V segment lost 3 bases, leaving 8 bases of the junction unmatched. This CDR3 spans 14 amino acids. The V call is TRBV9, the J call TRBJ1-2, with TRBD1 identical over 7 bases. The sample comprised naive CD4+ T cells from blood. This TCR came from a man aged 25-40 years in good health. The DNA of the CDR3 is TGTGCCAGCAGCGCCCGGACAGGCCCTAATGGCTACACCTTC. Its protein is CASSARTGPNGYTF.